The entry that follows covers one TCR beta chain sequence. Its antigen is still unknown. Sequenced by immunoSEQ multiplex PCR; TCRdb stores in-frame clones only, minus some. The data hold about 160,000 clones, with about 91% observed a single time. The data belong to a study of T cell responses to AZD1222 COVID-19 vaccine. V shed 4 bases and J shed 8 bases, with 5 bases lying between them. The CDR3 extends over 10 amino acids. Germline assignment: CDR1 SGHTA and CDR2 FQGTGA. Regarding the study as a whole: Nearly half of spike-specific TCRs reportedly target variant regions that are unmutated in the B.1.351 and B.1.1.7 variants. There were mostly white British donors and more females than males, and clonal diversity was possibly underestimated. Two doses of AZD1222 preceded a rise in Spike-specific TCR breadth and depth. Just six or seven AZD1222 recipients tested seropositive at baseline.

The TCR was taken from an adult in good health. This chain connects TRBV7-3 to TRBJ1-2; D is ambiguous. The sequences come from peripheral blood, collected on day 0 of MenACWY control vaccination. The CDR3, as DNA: TGTGCCAGCAGCTACTCGGGCTACACCTTC. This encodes CASSYSGYTF.